Listed here are 28 T cell receptor beta chains from one sample, sequenced in a study of blood T cell repertoires in COVID-19. This table comes from immunoSEQ multiplex PCR, and its TCRdb copy is limited to in-frame clones, with some not included. This table has about 17,000 clones, around 87% appearing once. Sequenced: peripheral blood. These receptors originate from a middle-aged man with active COVID-19.

The chain recombines TRBV7-3 with TRBJ1-1; 9 nucleotides agree with TRBD1. With 5 bases clipped from V and 1 base from J, the junction kept 2 bases outside the gene matches. The germline V gene has CDR1 SGHTA and CDR2 FQGTGA. The CDR3 loop spans 14 amino acids. The chain's CDR3 is CASSTTGGNTEAFF. DNA for the CDR3: TGTGCCAGCAGCACGACAGGGGGGAACACTGAAGCTTTCTTT.

V gene TRBV19 combines with J gene TRBJ2-2, with TRBD2 identical over 9 bases. The CDR3 runs 14 residues. Unmatched junction bases numbered 4, after V lost 4 bases and J lost 7 bases. Germline loops: CDR1 LNHDA, CDR2 SQIVND (reference sequence). Here the CDR3 DNA reads TGTGCCAGTAGTAGCGGGAGGGTTGGCGGGGAGCTGTTTTTT. Its translation is CASSSGRVGGELFF.

The chain couples TRBV7-6 to TRBJ1-3; 7 bases fit TRBD1. CDR1 is SGHVS, CDR2 FNYEAQ, per germline. The CDR3 totals 15 residues. Trimming cost V 5 bases and J 2 bases; bases outside gene matches: 6. The chain's CDR3 is CASSPGTDAGNTIYF. The CDR3 coding sequence is TGTGCCAGCAGCCCCGGGACAGATGCTGGAAACACCATATATTTT.

Concerning this clone: The junction differs from germline at one of its ends, possibly a read error. The same CDR3 can be traced to other DNA sequences in this sample. This sequence joins TRBV11-2 and TRBJ2-7; 9 bases fit TRBD2. CDR1 is SGHAT, CDR2 FQNNGV, per germline. The CDR3 is made up of 15 amino acids. The CDR3 spells CASSLEGLASHEQYF. In DNA form, the CDR3 reads TGTGCCAGCAGCTTAGAGGGACTAGCCTCCCACGAGCAATACTTC.

This chain links TRBV11-2 with TRBJ2-6, with 11 nucleotides matching TRBD2. Germline CDR1 is SGHAT and CDR2 is FQNNGV. Trimming took 2 bases from V and 2 from J; bases not matched to a gene: 8. The CDR3 covers 19 residues. CDR3: CASSLQLAGELTGANVLTF. CDR3 nucleotides: TGTGCCAGCAGCTTACAACTAGCGGGAGAACTTACTGGGGCCAACGTCCTGACTTTC.

This clone has just a few counts. The CDR3 nucleotides are TGTGCCAGCAGCCAAGATATGGGGGGTAGTCAGCCCCAGCATTTT. Encoded protein: CASSQDMGGSQPQHF. J is TRBJ1-5 and V is TRBV4-2; perhaps TRBD1 as D (5 bases). From germline, CDR1 is LGHNA and CDR2 YNFKEQ. Trimming stripped 0 bases from V and 6 bases from J, with 12 bases between. The CDR3 is 15 residues long.

J is TRBJ2-7 and V is TRBV19, with 9 bases aligning to TRBD1. The CDR3 spans 13 residues. The V segment lost 8 bases and the J segment 2 bases; nucleotides outside the gene matches: 4. Germline V CDR1 and CDR2: LNHDA, SQIVND (reference sequence). Written as DNA, the CDR3 is TGTGCCAGTTCCCGGGACAGGGCCTACGAGCAGTACTTC. It translates to CASSRDRAYEQYF.

This clone was seen only a few times. This chain uses TRBV7-2 with TRBJ1-3; 12 bases match TRBD1. From germline, CDR1 is SGHTA and CDR2 FQGNSA. The CDR3 has 14 residues. Germline trimming cut 5 bases from V and 9 bases from J; bases unmatched to any gene: 5. CDR3 amino acids: CASSLGQGAGTIYF. CDR3 DNA: TGTGCCAGCAGCCTGGGACAGGGGGCCGGCACCATATATTTT.

The chain couples TRBV4-3 to TRBJ1-1; D is possibly TRBD1 (6 bases). The CDR3 is 16 residues long. Trimming cost V 3 bases and J 0 bases, with 14 bases left between them. Germline V gene lookup returns CDR1 LGHNA and CDR2 YSLEER. DNA for the CDR3: TGCGCCAGCAGCCAGGGGGCACCCAACTTGAACACTGAAGCTTTCTTT. Its protein is CASSQGAPNLNTEAFF.

The V call is TRBV4-3, the J call TRBJ1-3, with D tentatively TRBD1 (5 bases). Germline CDR1 and CDR2: LGHNA and YSLEER. This CDR3 comprises 16 residues. The ends were cut back, 1 base at V and 0 bases at J, with 10 bases in the middle. The CDR3 is CASSQGQGTSGNTIYF. The DNA for the CDR3 is TGCGCCAGCAGCCAAGGTCAGGGAACCTCTGGAAACACCATATATTTT.

V usage is TRBV2 and J usage is TRBJ2-7; 10 nucleotides match TRBD1. The CDR3 sequence is 13 residues long. CDR1 and CDR2 from the germline V gene are SNHLY and FYNNEI. Trimming cost V 4 bases and J 5 bases; bases outside gene matches: 2. CDR3 nucleotides: TGTGCCAGCAGTGGGGACAGGGGAAACGAGCAGTACTTC. The encoded protein is CASSGDRGNEQYF. The whole variable domain, remainder taken from reference TRBV2 and TRBJ2-7, is EPEVTQTPSHQVTQMGQEVILRCVPISNHLYFYWYRQILGQKVEFLVSFYNNEISEKSEIFDDQFSVERPDGSNFTLKIRSTKLEDSAMYFCASSGDRGNEQYFGPGTRLTVT.

This clone was observed once. This chain uses TRBV13 with TRBJ1-1; D is uncertain. This CDR3 spans 14 amino acids. Trimming took off 0 bases at V and 5 bases at J, with 10 bases between the two ends. CDR1 is PRHDT and CDR2 is FYEKMQ in the germline V gene (reference sequence). The CDR3 nucleotides read TGTGCCAGCAGCTTAGGCGGTTCGGGGACTGAAGCTTTCTTT. It translates to CASSLGGSGTEAFF.

In regard to this clone: At one end the junction does not follow the germline gene, possibly because of a read error. The chain links TRBV18 to TRBJ2-3, with 7 bases matching TRBD2. Germline values: CDR1 KGHSH, CDR2 LQKENI. This CDR3 comprises 16 residues. CDR3 bases: TGTGCCAGCACACCCCGCCCGTGGCGGGAGCCAGATACGCAGTATTTT. Encoded protein: CASTPRPWREPDTQYF.

This clone was recorded once. This chain links TRBV6-2 or TRBV6-3 with TRBJ1-1; D uncertain. The CDR3 length is 14 residues. The germline V and J ends were trimmed by 4 bases and 0 bases, with 9 bases remaining between them. Germline-derived CDR1 and CDR2 are MNHEY and SVGEGT. The CDR3: CASSFQQLNTEAFF. The DNA for the CDR3 is TGTGCCAGCAGTTTTCAACAGCTGAACACTGAAGCTTTCTTT.

The V call is TRBV5-1, the J call TRBJ2-3; D is perhaps TRBD1 (6 bases). The V end was cut by 4 bases, the J end by 1 base, with 16 bases between. Germline V gene sequence: CDR1 SGHRS, CDR2 YFSETQ. The CDR3 covers 16 residues. CDR3 region: CASSLGGGDRTDTQYF. The CDR3 nucleotides read TGCGCCAGCAGCCTGGGTGGGGGCGATCGCACAGATACGCAGTATTTT.

This chain connects TRBV10-3 to TRBJ1-2; D is possibly TRBD1 (6 bases). The CDR3 is 18 residues long. The germline V gene encodes CDR1 ENHRY and CDR2 SYGVKD. The V end lost 0 bases, the J end lost 5 bases, and 22 bases lay between the germline ends. CDR3 nucleotides: TGTGCCATCAGTGAGTCCGCCCCGGGACACGACGTCAATTATGGCTACACCTTC. Residues: CAISESAPGHDVNYGYTF.

J is TRBJ1-1 and V is TRBV9; D perhaps matches TRBD1 (6 bases). The V gene lost 0 bases and the J gene lost 6 bases, with 12 bases spanning the gap. In germline, CDR1 is SGDLS, CDR2 YYNGEE. The CDR3 loop spans 14 amino acids. In nucleotides, the CDR3 is TGTGCCAGCAGCGTAGGAGGGACACCCTCTGAAGCTTTCTTT. This translates into CASSVGGTPSEAFF.

The J gene is TRBJ1-1, the V gene TRBV18, with D tentatively TRBD1 (5 bases). With 2 bases removed from V and 4 bases from J, the gap between germline ends came to 14 bases. The CDR3 loop spans 15 amino acids. The V gene's germline CDR1 is KGHSH and CDR2 LQKENI. The CDR3 sequence: CASSPSTGIPTEAFF. CDR3 nucleotides: TGTGCCAGCTCACCATCAACAGGCATCCCCACTGAAGCTTTCTTT. The full variable domain, in which reference TRBV18 and TRBJ1-1 provide the parts outside the CDR3, is NAGVMQNPRHLVRRRGQEARLRCSPMKGHSHVYWYRQLPEEGLKFMVYLQKENIIDESGMPKERFSAEFPKEGPSILRIQQVVRGDSAAYFCASSPSTGIPTEAFFGQGTRLTVV.

This clone was found once. The J gene is TRBJ2-7, the V gene TRBV28, with D hard to call. V shed 6 bases and J shed 3 bases, with 18 bases lying between them. Germline values: CDR1 MDHEN, CDR2 SYDVKM. The CDR3 extends over 15 amino acids. CDR3 amino acids: CASSFRGRNRYEQYF. CDR3 bases: TGTGCCAGCAGCTTCCGTGGCAGGAACCGCTACGAGCAGTACTTC.

The CDR3 loop is CASSEQVDYGYTF. Written as DNA, the CDR3 is TGTGCCAGCAGCGAACAGGTCGACTATGGCTACACCTTC. The chain recombines TRBV9 with TRBJ1-2; a weak D match, TRBD1 (5 bases). CDR3 size: 13 residues. Per the germline V gene, CDR1 is SGDLS and CDR2 is YYNGEE. Trimming pared 3 bases from V and 3 bases from J, leaving 9 bases between.

This chain links TRBV15 with TRBJ2-5, with D possibly matching TRBD1 (5 bases). The CDR3 has 13 residues. The V end was cut by 5 bases, the J end by 1 base, with 8 bases between. Germline CDR1 reads LNHNV; CDR2 reads YYDKDF (reference sequence). In DNA form, the CDR3 reads TGTGCCACCAGCCAAGGGGTCCAAGAGACCCAGTACTTC. It translates to CATSQGVQETQYF.

The J gene is TRBJ1-2, the V gene TRBV9, with TRBD1 matching 10 bases. V lost 4 bases and J lost 2; bases outside the gene matches: 5. CDR1 and CDR2 (germline): SGDLS, YYNGEE. The CDR3 has 15 amino acids. In nucleotides, the CDR3 is TGTGCCAGCAGCCCTCGACAGGGGGCGAACTATGGCTACACCTTC. The encoded protein is CASSPRQGANYGYTF.

The chain uses TRBV2 and TRBJ1-3, with TRBD1 identical over 7 bases. Germline V gives CDR1 SNHLY, CDR2 FYNNEI. The V and J ends lost 6 bases and 0 bases, in that order; junction bases with no gene match: 5. The CDR3 is made up of 15 amino acids. Here the CDR3 reads CASRQGTASGNTIYF. The CDR3 coding sequence is TGTGCCAGCAGACAGGGGACAGCCTCTGGAAACACCATATATTTT.

This chain connects TRBV5-6 to TRBJ1-4, with 9 bases that match TRBD1. This CDR3 region has 14 residues. Germline values: CDR1 SGHDT, CDR2 YYEEEE. V trimming: 4 bases; J trimming: 6 bases; junction bases outside the gene matches: 4. CDR3 sequence reads: CASSQGQGHEKLFF. The CDR3 bases are TGTGCCAGCAGCCAGGGACAGGGACATGAAAAACTGTTTTTT. The variable domain in full, with the rest retrieved from reference TRBV5-6 and TRBJ1-4, is DAGVTQSPTHLIKTRGQQVTLRCSPKSGHDTVSWYQQALGQGPQFIFQYYEEEERQRGNFPDRFSGHQFPNYSSELNVNALLLGDSALYLCASSQGQGHEKLFFGSGTQLSVL.

As to this clone: Other DNA sequences in the same sample also yield this CDR3. The chain carries TRBV24-1 and TRBJ2-4; unclear D gene. Germline V gene data show CDR1 as KGHDR and CDR2 as SFDVKD. The CDR3 contains 16 residues. Trimming removed 4 bases from V and 0 bases from J, with 12 bases in between. The CDR3: CATSEWRMLAKNIQYF. The CDR3 DNA reads as TGTGCCACCAGTGAGTGGCGGATGCTAGCCAAAAACATTCAGTACTTC.

This clone was counted once. This chain links TRBV25-1 with TRBJ1-5; a possible D gene is TRBD1 (5 bases). Trimming took 8 bases from V and 5 from J, leaving 13 bases between them. CDR1 MGHDK and CDR2 SYGVNS come from the germline V gene. This CDR3 has 13 amino acids. Written as DNA, the CDR3 is TGTGCCAGCCAGGGCTGGGGGGATCAGCCCCAGCATTTT. It encodes CASQGWGDQPQHF.

This rearrangement joins TRBV6-2 or TRBV6-3 to TRBJ1-1, with 10 bases that match TRBD1. In germline, CDR1 is MNHEY, CDR2 SVGEGT. CDR3 size: 15 residues. V was clipped by 5 bases and J by 6 bases; unmatched bases: 9. DNA for the CDR3: TGTGCCAGCAGTCACCGGGACAGGGGTTTAGCTGAAGCTTTCTTT. This translates into CASSHRDRGLAEAFF.

The chain carries TRBV5-1 and TRBJ2-3, with D perhaps matching TRBD1 (5 bases). Trimming took off 4 bases at V and 6 bases at J, with 18 bases between the two ends. CDR1 SGHRS and CDR2 YFSETQ come from the germline V gene. This CDR3 spans 15 amino acids. The CDR3 loop reads CASSRLGVKGDTQYF. The CDR3 nucleotides read TGCGCCAGCAGCCGGCTAGGGGTCAAAGGGGATACGCAGTATTTT.